This T cell receptor beta chain emerged from a study of CD8+ T cells in alopecia areata. Study at large: For 6 to 18 months, tofacitinib was taken, and 6 months off drug followed.

Germline V gene sequence: CDR1 GTSNPN, CDR2 SVGIG (reference sequence). The CDR3 covers 14 residues. V shed 2 bases and J 5 bases; nucleotides not matched to a gene: 7. Treatment defined: oral pan-JAK inhibitor, 5-10 mg twice daily. Isolation of CD4+ and CD8+ T cells from PBMCs was achieved by sorting. This clone has just a few counts. The sequencing template was cDNA reverse transcribed from extracted RNA. TCRdb's table, derived via immunoSEQ multiplex PCR, lists solely in-frame clones and lacks some. Of more than 110,000 clones detected, 45% to 65% appear once; the ten largest clones hold more than 15%.

The clonotype was recovered from a human donor with alopecia areata. This specimen was CD8+ T cells sorted from blood, taken at week 4, from a patient treated with tofacitinib. The chain employs TRBV30 and TRBJ2-3; TRBD1 agrees at 7 bases. The CDR3 coding sequence is TGTGCCTGGAGTCTCACAGGGGCATTAGATACGCAGTATTTT. Amino acids: CAWSLTGALDTQYF.